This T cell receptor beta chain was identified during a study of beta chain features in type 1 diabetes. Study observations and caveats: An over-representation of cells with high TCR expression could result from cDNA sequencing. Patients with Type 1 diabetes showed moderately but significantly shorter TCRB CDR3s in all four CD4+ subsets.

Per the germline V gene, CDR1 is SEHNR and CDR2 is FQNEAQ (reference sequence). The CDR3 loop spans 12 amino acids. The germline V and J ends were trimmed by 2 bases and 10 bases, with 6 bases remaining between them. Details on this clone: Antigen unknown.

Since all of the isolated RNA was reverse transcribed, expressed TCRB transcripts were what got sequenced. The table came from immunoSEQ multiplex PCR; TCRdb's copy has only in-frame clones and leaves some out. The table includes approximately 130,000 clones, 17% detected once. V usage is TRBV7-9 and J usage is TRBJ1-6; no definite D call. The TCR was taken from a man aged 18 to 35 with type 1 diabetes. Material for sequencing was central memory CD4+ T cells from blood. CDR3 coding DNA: TGTGCCAGCAGCTTAATAAAATCACCCCTCCACTTT. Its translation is CASSLIKSPLHF.